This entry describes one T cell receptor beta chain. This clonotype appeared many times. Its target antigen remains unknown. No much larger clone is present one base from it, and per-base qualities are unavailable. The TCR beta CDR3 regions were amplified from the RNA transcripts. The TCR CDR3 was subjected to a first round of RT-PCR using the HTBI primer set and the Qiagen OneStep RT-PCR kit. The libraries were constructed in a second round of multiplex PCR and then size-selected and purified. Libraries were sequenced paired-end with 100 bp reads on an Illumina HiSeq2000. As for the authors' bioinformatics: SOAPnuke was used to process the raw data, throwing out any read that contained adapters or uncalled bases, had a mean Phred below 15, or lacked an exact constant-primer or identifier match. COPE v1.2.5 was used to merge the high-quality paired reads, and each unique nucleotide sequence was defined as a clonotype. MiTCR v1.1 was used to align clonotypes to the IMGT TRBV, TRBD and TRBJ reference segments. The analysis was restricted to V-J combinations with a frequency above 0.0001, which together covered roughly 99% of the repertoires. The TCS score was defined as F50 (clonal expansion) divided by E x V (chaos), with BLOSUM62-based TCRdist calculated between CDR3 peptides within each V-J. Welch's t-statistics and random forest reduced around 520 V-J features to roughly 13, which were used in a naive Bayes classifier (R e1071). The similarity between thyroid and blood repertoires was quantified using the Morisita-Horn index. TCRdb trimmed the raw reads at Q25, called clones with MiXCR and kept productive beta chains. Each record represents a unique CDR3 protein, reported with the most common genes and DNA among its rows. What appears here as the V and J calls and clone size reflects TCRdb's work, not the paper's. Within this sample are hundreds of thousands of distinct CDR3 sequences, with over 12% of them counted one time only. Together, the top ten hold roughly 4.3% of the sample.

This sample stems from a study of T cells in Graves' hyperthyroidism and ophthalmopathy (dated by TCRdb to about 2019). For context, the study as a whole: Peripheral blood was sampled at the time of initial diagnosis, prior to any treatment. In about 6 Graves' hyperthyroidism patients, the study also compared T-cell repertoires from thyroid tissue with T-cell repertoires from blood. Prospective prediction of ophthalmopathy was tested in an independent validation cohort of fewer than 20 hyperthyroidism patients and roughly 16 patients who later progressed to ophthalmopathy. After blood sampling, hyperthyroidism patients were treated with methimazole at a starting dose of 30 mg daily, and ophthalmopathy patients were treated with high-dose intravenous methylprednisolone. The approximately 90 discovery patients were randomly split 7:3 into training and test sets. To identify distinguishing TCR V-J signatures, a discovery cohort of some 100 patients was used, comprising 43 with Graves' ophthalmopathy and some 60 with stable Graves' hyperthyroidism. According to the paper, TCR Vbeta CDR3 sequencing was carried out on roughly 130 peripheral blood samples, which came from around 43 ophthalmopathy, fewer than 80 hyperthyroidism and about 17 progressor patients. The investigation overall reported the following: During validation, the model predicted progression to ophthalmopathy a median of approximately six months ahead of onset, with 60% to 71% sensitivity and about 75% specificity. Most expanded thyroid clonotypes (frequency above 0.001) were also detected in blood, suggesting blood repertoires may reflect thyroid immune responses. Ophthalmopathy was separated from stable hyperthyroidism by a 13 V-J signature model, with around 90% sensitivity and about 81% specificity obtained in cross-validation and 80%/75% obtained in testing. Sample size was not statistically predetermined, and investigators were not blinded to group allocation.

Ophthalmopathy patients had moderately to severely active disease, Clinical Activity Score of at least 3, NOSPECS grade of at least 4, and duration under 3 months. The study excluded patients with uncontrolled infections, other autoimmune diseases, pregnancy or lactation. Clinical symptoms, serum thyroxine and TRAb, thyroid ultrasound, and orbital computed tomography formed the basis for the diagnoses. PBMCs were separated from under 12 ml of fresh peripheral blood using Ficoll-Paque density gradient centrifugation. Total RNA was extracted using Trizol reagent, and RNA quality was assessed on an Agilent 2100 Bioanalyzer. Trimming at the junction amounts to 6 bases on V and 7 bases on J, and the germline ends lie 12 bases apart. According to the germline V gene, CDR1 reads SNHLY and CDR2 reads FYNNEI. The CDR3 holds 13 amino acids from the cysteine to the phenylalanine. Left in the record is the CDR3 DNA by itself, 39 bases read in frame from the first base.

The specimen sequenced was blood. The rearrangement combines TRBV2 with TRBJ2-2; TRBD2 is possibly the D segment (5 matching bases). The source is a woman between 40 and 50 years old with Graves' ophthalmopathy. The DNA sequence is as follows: TGTGCCAGCAGCGAAACACGGGGCGGGGAGCTGTTTTTT. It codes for CASSETRGGELFF.